A few counts support the clone carrying this T cell receptor (beta chain). As yet, its antigen is unknown. Germline lookup yields CDR1 MDHEN and CDR2 SYDVKM. The V gene lost 3 bases and the J gene lost 5 bases, with 4 bases spanning the gap. The CDR3 is 11 amino acids. The time point denotes: patch test 3, about 24 weeks after DPC sensitization. The sample's treatment: therapeutic diphenylcyclopropenone sensitization with weekly scalp DPC. The authors' total RNA extraction used unfractionated whole blood. Researchers sampled blood before each patch test went on. Library preparation tagged each individual cDNA molecule with a unique molecular identifier. TCRdb processed the RACE reads anew with MiXCR; each CDR3 protein has one entry. This sample carries around 40,000 distinct CDR3 sequences, 10% to 15% of them seen once, and the ten largest clones take 2% to 2.5%. This sample is drawn from a study of human T cells and chemical hapten exposure.

The study's findings and limits: Sensitization with DPC brought no change to TCRs above 1 in 1000 in frequency. There were significantly more large CDR3 similarity clusters among expanded TCRs than among controls.

The sequence was obtained from a woman in her 40s with alopecia areata. Some clones in this sample may be carry-over from other donors' samples. The chain has TRBV28 and TRBJ2-5; D is ambiguous. Sequencing was performed on whole blood, taken in connection with sensitization to the hapten diphenylcyclopropenone (DPC). In DNA form, the CDR3 reads TGTGCCAGCAGTTTTGTGGAGACCCAGTACTTC. This translates into CASSFVETQYF.